The present entry profiles one TCR beta chain with its context. Its specificity is not known. The data originate from a study of T-cell reconstitution after alpha-beta-depleted transplantation in children. General observations from the study: Certain patients had high TCRbeta diversity at day 60, and it came from recipient T cells and thymic progenitors that survived.

Preparation of the TCRbeta library was carried out with unique molecular identifiers. TCRdb re-called the PCR reads through MiXCR, storing one row per CDR3 protein. This table holds about 870,000 distinct CDR3 sequences, roughly 15% found once. CDR1 SGHRS and CDR2 YFSETQ come from the germline V gene. CDR3 length: 17 residues. V trimming: 2 bases; J trimming: 5 bases; junction bases outside the gene matches: 15. This sequence originates from a male patient aged 10-17 years who had a stem cell transplant for acute lymphoblastic leukemia, so the T cells may come from the graft donor. The rearrangement joins TRBV5-1 to TRBJ2-7, with TRBD1 matching 8 bases. The sequenced sample was PBMCs, mostly from graft donor cells, obtained 360 days after TCRalphabeta/CD19-depleted stem cell transplant. Here the CDR3 DNA reads TGCGCCAGCAGCTTCCGGCTAACTACAGGGGGAGTCGACGAGCAGTACTTC. Protein product: CASSFRLTTGGVDEQYF.